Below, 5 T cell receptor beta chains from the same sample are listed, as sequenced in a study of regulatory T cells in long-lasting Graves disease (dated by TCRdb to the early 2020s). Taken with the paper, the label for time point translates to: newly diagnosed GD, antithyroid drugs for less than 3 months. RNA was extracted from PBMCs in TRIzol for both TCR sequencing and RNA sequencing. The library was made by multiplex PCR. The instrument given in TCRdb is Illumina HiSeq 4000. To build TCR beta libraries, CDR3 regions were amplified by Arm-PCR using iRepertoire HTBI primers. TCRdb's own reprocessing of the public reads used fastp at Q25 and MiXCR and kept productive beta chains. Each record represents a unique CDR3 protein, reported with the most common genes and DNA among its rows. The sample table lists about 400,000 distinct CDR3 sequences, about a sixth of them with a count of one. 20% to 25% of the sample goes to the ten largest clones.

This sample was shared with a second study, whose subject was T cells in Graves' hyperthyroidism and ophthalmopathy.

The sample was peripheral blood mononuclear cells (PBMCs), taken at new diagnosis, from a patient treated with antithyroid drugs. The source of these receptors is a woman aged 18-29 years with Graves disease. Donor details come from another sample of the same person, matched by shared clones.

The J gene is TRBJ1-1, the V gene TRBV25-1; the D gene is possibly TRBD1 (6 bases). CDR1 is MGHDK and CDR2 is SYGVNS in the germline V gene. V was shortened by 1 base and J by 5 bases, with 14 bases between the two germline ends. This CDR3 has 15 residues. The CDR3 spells CASSESRGWNTEAFF. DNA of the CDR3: TGTGCCAGCAGTGAATCGAGGGGGTGGAATACTGAAGCTTTCTTT. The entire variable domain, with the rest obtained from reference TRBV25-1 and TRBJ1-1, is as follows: EADIYQTPRYLVIGTGKKITLECSQTMGHDKMYWYQQDPGMELHLIHYSYGVNSTEKGDLSSESTVSRIRTEHFPLTLESARPSHTSQYLCASSESRGWNTEAFFGQGTRLTVV.

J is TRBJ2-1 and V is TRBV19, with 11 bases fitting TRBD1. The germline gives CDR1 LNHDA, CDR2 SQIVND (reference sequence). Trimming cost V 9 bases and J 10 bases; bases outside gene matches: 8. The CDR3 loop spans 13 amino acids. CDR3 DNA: TGTGCCAGCGGGACAGGGGGAGTAAGGGAGCAGTTCTTC. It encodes CASGTGGVREQFF.

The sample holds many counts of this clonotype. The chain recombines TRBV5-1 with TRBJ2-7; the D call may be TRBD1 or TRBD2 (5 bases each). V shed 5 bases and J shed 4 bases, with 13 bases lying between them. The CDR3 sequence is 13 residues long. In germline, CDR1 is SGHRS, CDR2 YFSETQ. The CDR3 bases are TGCGCCAGCAGTCGGGGCGAGGGTTACGAGCAGTACTTC. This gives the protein CASSRGEGYEQYF.

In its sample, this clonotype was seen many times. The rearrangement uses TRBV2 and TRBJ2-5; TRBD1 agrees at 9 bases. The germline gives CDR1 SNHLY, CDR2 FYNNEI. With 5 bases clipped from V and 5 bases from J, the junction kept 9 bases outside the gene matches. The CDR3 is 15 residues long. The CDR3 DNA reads TGTGCCAGCAGTCTCCCCGGGACAGGGACGGAGACCCAGTACTTC. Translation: CASSLPGTGTETQYF.

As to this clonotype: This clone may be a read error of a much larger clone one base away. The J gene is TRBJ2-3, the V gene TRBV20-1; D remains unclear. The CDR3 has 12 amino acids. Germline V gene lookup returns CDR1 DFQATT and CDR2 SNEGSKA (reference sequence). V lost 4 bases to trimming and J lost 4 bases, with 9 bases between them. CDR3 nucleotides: TGCAGTGCTAATAAAAGCGCAGATACGCAGTATTTT. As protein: CSANKSADTQYF.